These 9 T cell receptor beta chains came from one sample sequenced in a study of blood T cell repertoires in COVID-19. Assay used: immunoSEQ multiplex PCR; TCRdb lists only in-frame clones, some missing. The sample holds more than 110,000 clones, about nine tenths seen once. Sequencing was performed on peripheral blood. The receptors were gathered from a man aged 45-65 years with active or convalescent COVID-19.

This clone was counted once. The chain carries TRBV20-1 and TRBJ2-5; the D is unclear. Trimming left V 6 bases short and J 5 bases short, with 10 bases between. Per germline, CDR1 DFQATT and CDR2 SNEGSKA (reference sequence). This CDR3 has 11 amino acids. CDR3: CSAKPGETQYF. DNA for the CDR3: TGCAGTGCCAAACCCGGGGAGACCCAGTACTTC.

The rearrangement links TRBV4-1 to TRBJ2-7; the D gene is possibly TRBD2 (6 bases). Germline assignment: CDR1 MGHRA and CDR2 YSYEKL. V lost 6 bases to trimming and J lost 1 base, with 16 bases between them. The CDR3 has 15 residues. DNA for the CDR3: TGCGCCAGCAGTCCCTCGGCGGGATCATCCTACGAGCAGTACTTC. Amino acids: CASSPSAGSSYEQYF.

This chain connects TRBV3-1 (or the pseudogene TRBV3-2) to TRBJ2-7; 9 bases line up with TRBD1. Losses at the gene ends were 5 bases for V and 5 bases for J; bases not matched to a gene: 10. CDR1 is LGHDT and CDR2 is YNNKEL in the germline V gene (reference sequence). The CDR3 extends over 15 amino acids. Written as DNA, the CDR3 is TGTGCCAGCAGCGACCCCGGGACAGGGTCTCACGAGCAGTACTTC. Its protein product is CASSDPGTGSHEQYF.

The table lists this clone with a few counts. V is TRBV10-3 and J is TRBJ1-2, with TRBD1 identical over 10 bases. This CDR3 comprises 16 residues. J gave up 6 bases and V 2 bases, and 9 bases lay outside the gene matches. Germline CDR1 and CDR2: ENHRY and SYGVKD. The CDR3 reads CAISETGTGTGDGYTF. The CDR3 DNA sequence: TGTGCCATCAGTGAGACCGGAACCGGGACAGGGGATGGCTACACCTTC.

This chain joins TRBV5-5 and TRBJ2-2; 9 bases are shared with TRBD2. Germline V gene lookup returns CDR1 SGHKS and CDR2 YYEKEE (reference sequence). The ends lost 4 bases at V and 4 bases at J; junction bases unmatched: 8. This CDR3 region has 16 residues. As DNA, the CDR3 is TGTGCCAGCAGCCTAATAGCGGGAGAGGGCACCGGGGAGCTGTTTTTT. This codes for CASSLIAGEGTGELFF.

The chain is built from TRBV6-5 and TRBJ1-1; weak D call: TRBD1 (6 bases). The CDR3 sequence is 13 residues long. Between the trimmed V and J ends, which lost 7 bases and 4 bases, there was a span of 13 bases. Germline CDR1 reads MNHEY; CDR2 reads SVGAGI. The CDR3 sequence is CASKLTGTTEAFF. In DNA form, the CDR3 reads TGTGCCAGCAAGCTAACAGGGACCACTGAAGCTTTCTTT.

The V call is TRBV5-1, the J call TRBJ1-5; D uncertain. V lost 1 base and J 0 bases, leaving 5 bases between the germline ends. Germline assignment: CDR1 SGHRS and CDR2 YFSETQ. This CDR3 comprises 14 residues. The CDR3 DNA reads TGCGCCAGCAGCTTGACCGGTAGCAATCAGCCCCAGCATTTT. Translating it yields CASSLTGSNQPQHF.

The chain employs TRBV11-1 and TRBJ1-6; TRBD1 matches 10 bases. Germline CDR1 reads SGHAT; CDR2 reads FQDESV (reference sequence). V shed 6 bases and J 7 bases; nucleotides not matched to a gene: 3. The CDR3 loop spans 14 amino acids. The CDR3: CASRRTGGNSPLHF. The CDR3 DNA is TGTGCCAGCAGACGGACAGGGGGAAATTCACCCCTCCACTTT.

This chain connects TRBV28 to TRBJ2-3; perhaps TRBD1 as D (5 bases). V lost 8 bases and J lost 4, with 19 bases in between. The germline CDR1 and CDR2 sequences are MDHEN and SYDVKM. The CDR3 extends over 15 amino acids. The chain's CDR3 is CASSRWQGSADTQYF. The CDR3 bases are TGTGCCAGCTCTCGTTGGCAGGGAAGCGCAGATACGCAGTATTTT.